This T cell receptor beta chain was recovered during a study of blood T cell repertoires in COVID-19. Background on the study: The United States, Italy and Spain provided the acute and convalescent COVID-19 samples. PBMCs, B-cell-depleted T cells, or T cells provided the cDNA or gDNA that made up the material.

Only in-frame clones appear in the TCRdb table, and some are missing; sequencing was by immunoSEQ multiplex PCR. The table lists roughly 270,000 clones, about 82% of them singletons. The CDR3 runs 13 residues. The V segment lost 10 bases and the J segment 10 bases; nucleotides outside the gene matches: 10. In germline, CDR1 is LGHDT, CDR2 YNNKEL (reference sequence). Specimen: peripheral blood. The rearrangement joins TRBV3-1 (or the pseudogene TRBV3-2) to TRBJ1-6, with 7 bases identical to TRBD1. The TCR sequence derives from a man in his fifties with active or convalescent COVID-19. The CDR3 protein is CATSQGVQSPLHF. CDR3 coding DNA: TGTGCCACCTCCCAGGGGGTCCAATCACCCCTCCACTTT.